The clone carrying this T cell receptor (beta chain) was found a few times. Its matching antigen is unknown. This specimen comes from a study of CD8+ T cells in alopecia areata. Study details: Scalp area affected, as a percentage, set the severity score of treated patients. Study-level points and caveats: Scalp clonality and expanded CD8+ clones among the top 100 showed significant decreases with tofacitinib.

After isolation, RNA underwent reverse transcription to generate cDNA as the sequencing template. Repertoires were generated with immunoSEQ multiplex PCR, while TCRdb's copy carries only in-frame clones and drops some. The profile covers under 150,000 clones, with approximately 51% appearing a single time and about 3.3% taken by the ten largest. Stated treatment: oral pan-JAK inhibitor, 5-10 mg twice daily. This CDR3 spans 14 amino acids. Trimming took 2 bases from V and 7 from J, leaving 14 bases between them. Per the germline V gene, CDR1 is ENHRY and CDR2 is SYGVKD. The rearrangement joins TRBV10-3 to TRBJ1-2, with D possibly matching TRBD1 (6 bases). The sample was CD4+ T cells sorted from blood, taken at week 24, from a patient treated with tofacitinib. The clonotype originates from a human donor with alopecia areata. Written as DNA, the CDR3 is TGTGCCATCAGTGAGGGACAGACCTATGGTGGCTACACCTTC. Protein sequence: CAISEGQTYGGYTF.